This TCR beta chain appears in the sequencing data of a study of technical replicates of blood from several donors. The CDR3 is 15 amino acids. V was pared by 3 bases and J by 4 bases, with 9 bases of the junction left unmatched. Germline CDR1 SGDLS, CDR2 YYNGEE. Profiled with immunoSEQ multiplex PCR; TCRdb holds only in-frame clones, not every one. The sample includes around 68,000 clones, 75% to 95% of them seen just once. The sequencing sample was made of T cells isolated from PBMCs. The chain joins TRBV9 to TRBJ1-2, with 7 bases that match TRBD1. This TCR was recovered from a human donor in good health. Some clones in this sample may be carry-over from other donors' samples. The CDR3 DNA is TGTGCCAGCAGCGGACCGACAGGGTCGGCCTATGGCTACACCTTC. It translates to CASSGPTGSAYGYTF. Full variable domain (rest looked up from reference TRBV9 and TRBJ1-2): DSGVTQTPKHLITATGQRVTLRCSPRSGDLSVYWYQQSLDQGLQFLIQYYNGEERAKGNILERFSAQQFPDLHSELNLSSLELGDSALYFCASSGPTGSAYGYTFGSGTRLTVV.